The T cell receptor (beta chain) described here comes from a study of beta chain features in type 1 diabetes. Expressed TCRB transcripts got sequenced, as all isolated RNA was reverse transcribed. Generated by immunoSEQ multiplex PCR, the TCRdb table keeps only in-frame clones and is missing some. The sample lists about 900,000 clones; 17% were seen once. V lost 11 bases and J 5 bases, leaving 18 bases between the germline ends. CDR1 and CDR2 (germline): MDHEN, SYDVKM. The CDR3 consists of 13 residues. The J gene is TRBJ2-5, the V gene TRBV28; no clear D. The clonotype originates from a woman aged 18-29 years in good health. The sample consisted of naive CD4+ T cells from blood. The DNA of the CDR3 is TGTGCCGCCTGCGAAGGCGGAGATGAGACCCAGTACTTC. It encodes CAACEGGDETQYF.